This T cell receptor beta chain is from a study of cytomegalovirus exposure and HLA in healthy donors (dated by TCRdb to 2016 to 2017). The study in broad terms: An earlier analysis of about 530 of the donors reported 250 to 350 Gb of sequence data and 95 million to 140 million unique TCR beta sequences obtained from approximately 180 million T cells. An early release that covered around 590 HLA-typed donors contained about 290 gigabases of sequencing data and about 93 million unique TCR sequences. Rather than using new phenotypic data, the later analysis identified candidate immune exposures from TCR beta sequences and from how often those sequences occurred across donors. Every repertoire in the discovery cohort had been generated on one and the same sequencing platform. In addition to the first cohort of 650 to 800 subjects, a separate validation cohort of approximately 130 different subjects was used. An earlier analysis of several hundred of the donors applied high-throughput TCR beta sequencing to assess whether each TCR beta V gene segment acted as functional or pseudogenic. The number of donors typed differed by locus, with 629-630 for A, B, C, DRB1 and DQB1, approximately 500 for DQA1, 600 to 610 for DPA1, and approximately 470 for DPB1. Donor age, sex, ethnicity and CMV serostatus were compiled together with the repertoire data. On average, around 240,000 unique TCR beta nucleotide sequences were sequenced per donor among 398 genotyped donors of the cohort, with 15% to 20% of those sequences being non-productive. Of the 398 genotyped donors, roughly 80% were placed in the genetic ancestry cluster associated with self-reported Caucasian donors. In a later analysis, previously published TCR beta repertoires from about 670 donors were re-analyzed and high-resolution HLA genotyping was added so that TCR occurrence patterns could be studied. The study combined high-throughput TCR immunosequencing, statistical association of individual TCRs with disease status, and machine learning to predict cytomegalovirus infection status. Using immunosequencing, the study profiled T cell repertoires from 500 to 800 subjects and related those repertoires to cytomegalovirus serostatus. A later genetic analysis used genome-wide SNP genotypes for about 65% of the 666 donors, treating that subset as a discovery cohort. The study aimed to test whether signatures of past pathogen exposure could be identified by cataloging public T cell receptors. Both class I and class II loci were covered by HLA typing, at four-digit resolution. Roughly five DR-DQ haplotypes were handled as single units for association and clustering because linkage in the cohort was strong. Points the paper makes about the study in general: About 17 rarely observed V segments, including chromosome 9 orphons, were excluded from the earlier analysis of some 590 of the donors because counts were too low. V-gene and J-gene trimming of TCR beta chains was associated with a missense DCLRE1C variant in a later genetic analysis, and the association was replicated in an independent cohort. Because HLA typing was unavailable for some donors at each locus, only the typed subset was used in association tests. The classifier was reported to diagnose cytomegalovirus status with high specificity and sensitivity in both the original and validation cohorts. In vitro tests confirmed that a few of the cytomegalovirus-associated TCR beta chains recognize cytomegalovirus antigens. Only TCR beta chains were sequenced in this cohort, and the absence of alpha or paired-chain data limited detectable features. According to a later genetic analysis, donors in an Asian-associated ancestry cluster had fewer N-insertions in productive TCRs than the approximately 690-donor mean. Because the 87-base-pair reads could not distinguish some IMGT-functional V segments, including TRBV6-2 and TRBV6-3, those segments were excluded. A later analysis reported that several top co-occurrence clusters appeared linked to parvovirus B19, influenza, CMV and Epstein-Barr virus. The authors suggested that the approach could potentially be generalized to other disease states and immunological phenotypes. In an earlier analysis of around 600 of the donors, most TCR beta V segments were observed in productive rearrangements about 90% or about 30% of the time, broadly matching IMGT annotations. In a later analysis, more than 15,000 TCR beta sequences were associated with specific HLA alleles at a false discovery rate of 0.05. Across donors, most TCR sequences were observed very rarely, whereas some public TCRs were present in many individuals. In a later analysis, the rate of TCR association differed among HLA loci, with DRB1 alleles having the most associated TCRs and HLA-C alleles having the fewest. The study listed 150 to 200 TCR beta chains as associated with cytomegalovirus. In a later analysis, HLA-associated TCR beta chains were found to be more clonally expanded and to have lower generation probabilities than equally common non-associated chains. In a later analysis, most CMV-associated TCR beta chains were found to appear HLA-restricted, with HLA associations seemingly driven largely by CMV exposure. A further reported finding was that TCR beta sequences accurately predicted the HLA-A and HLA-B alleles for most subjects in the first cohort. The only immune exposure information available for the cohort was CMV serostatus. The sequencing pipeline was judged likely to have produced a cluster of highly shared sequence variants as a technical artifact. Assigning TCR associations to individual alleles was difficult when HLA alleles, especially DR and DQ, strongly co-occurred. Linkage disequilibrium might explain the correlated functional status among segregating V segments, but an unknown experimental factor could not be ruled out. The presence/absence analyses assumed that sequencing depth was roughly uniform across donors, and that assumption may not be true.

In total, 600 or so healthy bone marrow donors made up the cohort. Cohort members were all nominally healthy when sampled, although unrecorded immune exposures were likely present. The donor tested CMV seropositive, placing the donor among the 250 to 350 seropositive members of the cohort. Every donor gave a peripheral blood sample, and the peripheral blood mononuclear cells from that sample were used for TCR beta sequencing. The Qiagen DNeasy Blood Extraction Kit was used to extract genomic DNA from the blood cell samples. V was cut back by 0 bases and J by 5 bases, leaving a gap of 11 bases between them. Looking up the germline V gene (reference sequence) yields CDR1 WNHNN and CDR2 SYGVQD. Including cysteine and phenylalanine, the CDR3 has 14 amino acids. Kept here is only the CDR3 DNA, which spans 42 bases and is read in frame from base 1. A word on this clone: Its antigen target is currently unknown. No base qualities exist here, and no much larger clone lies one base off it.

Libraries were made using the immunoSEQ multiplex PCR assay. For the multiplex PCR, a mixture combining 60 forward primers for TCR Vbeta segments and 13 reverse primers for TCR Jbeta segments was used. The CDR3 region of rearranged TCR beta genes was amplified from genomic DNA by a multiplex PCR assay. On the Illumina HiSeq System, the amplified TCR beta libraries were sequenced as 87-base-pair reads. On the authors' methods: In a later analysis, 70 million to 95 million unique TCR beta chains were counted across the 650 to 750 repertoires, and roughly 10 million of these chains were shared by at least two donors. To remove PCR and sequencing errors, raw reads were error-corrected and collapsed into unique sequences using a nearest-neighbor algorithm that merged closely related sequences. CDR3 sequences were aligned to IMGT reference sequences to assign V, D and J gene segments. For a sequence to be retained, a match of at least six nucleotides to both a V gene segment and a J gene segment was required. A rearrangement counted as productive if the CDR3 had no stop codons and remained in frame with V and J, and every other rearrangement counted as non-productive. CDR3 was defined according to IMGT convention as the region running from the second conserved V-encoded cysteine to the conserved J-encoded phenylalanine. In an earlier analysis of more than 550 of the donors, sequences lacking an unambiguous match to a single V gene segment were excluded. In an earlier analysis of several hundred of the donors, a V segment was called functional when productive rearrangements were above 56.7%, and segregating when the standard deviation between donors exceeded 5%. A statistical classification framework was built for diagnosing cytomegalovirus status from the catalog of TCR beta chain sequences. In a later analysis, TCR nucleotide sequences were compared against IMGT/GENE-DB human TR gene sequences so that V and J genes could be assigned. The TCRdist pipeline was used in a later analysis to assign CDR3 sequences and most-parsimonious VDJ recombination scenarios. In a later analysis, each TCR beta chain was defined by its CDR3 amino acid sequence together with its V-gene family, and reads without a unique V-gene family were excluded. As a way to deal with suspected cross-contamination and a sequencing artifact, a later analysis dropped approximately 590 nucleotide sequences that were highly shared and had low generation probability. For each public chain, a later analysis derived a clonal expansion index from normalized ranks of inferred template counts within each repertoire. In a later analysis, generation probabilities were computed with a VDJ recombination model fitted to out-of-frame rearrangements, and the resulting probabilities were checked against IGoR. Hypergeometric tests were used in a later analysis to score TCR-TCR, TCR-HLA and TCR-CMV co-occurrence, with a repertoire-size bias correction applied to the TCR pairs. A later analysis estimated false discovery rates by permuting HLA or CMV assignments 20 times. In a later analysis, co-occurring TCRs were grouped with DBSCAN, and TCRdist sequence similarity was added when clustering was performed within HLA-allele-positive subsets. For co-occurrence clustering, repertoires with fewer than 30,000 or more than 120,000 public chains were excluded, along with 4 to 6 repertoires with anomalous nucleotide sharing. The immuneACCESS repertoire file appears here via TCRdb, limited to in-frame rearrangements. These files lack a portion of the clones; in checked studies, under half of the deficit traces to unresolved V genes, and the cause of the others is not known. V, J and clone size are those of that table, while D and trimming were read from the DNA. The sample data list about 96,000 clones, and roughly 74% of these were observed just once. Around an eighth of the sample goes to the ten largest clones.

Sequenced sample: PBMCs. The chain uses TRBV10-1 and TRBJ2-7, with the D gene too uncertain to name. The clonotype comes from a woman in her seventies in good health and CMV-seropositive. The bases read TGCGCCAGCAGTGAGTCGGCAGGTTGGCACGAGCAGTACTTC. Its amino acids are CASSESAGWHEQYF.